This TCR beta chain was captured by sequencing in a study of cytomegalovirus exposure and HLA in healthy donors. As for the study in general: Most genotyped donors, 81% of some 400, had Caucasian-associated genetic ancestry. Notes on the study in general: Altogether, 164 TCR beta chains were recorded as cytomegalovirus-associated.

Germline values: CDR1 MDHEN, CDR2 SYDVKM. V dropped 3 bases and J dropped 10 bases, with 12 bases sitting between them. The CDR3 covers 12 residues. About this clone itself: What it binds is unknown.

The PCR ran on 60 Vbeta and 13 Jbeta primers. Some clones are missing from TCRdb's copy, which holds only in-frame ones; the method was immunoSEQ multiplex PCR. The sample has about 150,000 clones; over 75% are singletons. This chain links TRBV28 with TRBJ1-1; a possible D gene is TRBD1 (5 bases). This TCR was sampled from a male donor in good health and CMV-seronegative. Material: PBMCs. In DNA, the CDR3 is TGTGCCAGCAGTTTTGGGGGGGGAGTAGCTTTCTTT. This translates into CASSFGGGVAFF.